The rows below give T cell receptor beta chains drawn from one sample of a study of blood T cell repertoires in COVID-19. Here immunoSEQ multiplex PCR was the method, and the copy in TCRdb shows in-frame clones only, minus some. The table shows over 35,000 clones, with 70% to 90% occurring only once. The source material was peripheral blood. The receptor set was obtained from an elderly woman with COVID-19, enrolled during active disease. Each CDR3 is given with its conserved first and last residue. The order of the fields is clone size, J gene, CDR3 length, D gene, V gene, CDR3 DNA, CDR3 protein. A D gene is named only where the DNA matches it firmly. Size values are once, few and many counts, or a class for expanded clones, and some rows have none.

size: NA
J: TRBJ1-2
length: 13
D: TRBD1
V: TRBV6-1
DNA: TGTGCCAGCAGCGACAGGGGGCGGAGTGGCTACACCTTC
CDR3: CASSDRGRSGYTF

size: NA
J: TRBJ1-1
length: 13
D: NA
V: TRBV12-3/TRBV12-4
DNA: TGTGCCAGCAGTTTAACAGTGAACACTGAAGCTTTCTTT
CDR3: CASSLTVNTEAFF

size: few
J: TRBJ2-5
length: 14
D: NA
V: TRBV11-2
DNA: TGTGCCAGCAGCTTAGGCCTCCGAGGAGAGACCCAGTACTTC
CDR3: CASSLGLRGETQYF

size: NA
J: TRBJ1-1
length: 16
D: NA
V: TRBV6-5
DNA: TGTGCCAGCAGTTACCTCGGTCGGGAGGGGAAGGCTGAAGCTTTCTTT
CDR3: CASSYLGREGKAEAFF

size: NA
J: TRBJ1-2
length: 13
D: NA
V: TRBV2
DNA: TGTGCCAGCAGCTTAGGACAGCCCTATGGCTACACCTTC
CDR3: CASSLGQPYGYTF

size: NA
J: TRBJ1-1
length: 13
D: TRBD1
V: TRBV4-3
DNA: TGCGCCAGCGGAGGACAGGGGATACCTGAAGCTTTCTTT
CDR3: CASGGQGIPEAFF

size: NA
J: TRBJ1-6
length: 15
D: NA
V: TRBV7-2
DNA: TGTGCCAGCACCCCCCTTGCGGGGTACAGTTCACCCCTCCACTTT
CDR3: CASTPLAGYSSPLHF

size: NA
J: TRBJ2-2
length: 16
D: TRBD1
V: TRBV7-7
DNA: TGTGCCAGCAGCCGACAGGGAACTCGAGTCACCGGGGAGCTGTTTTTT
CDR3: CASSRQGTRVTGELFF

size: NA
J: TRBJ1-5
length: 17
D: NA
V: TRBV4-1
DNA: TGCGCCAGCAGCCAAGATCGGGAACAGTTTAGCAATCAGCCCCAGCATTTT
CDR3: CASSQDREQFSNQPQHF

size: NA
J: TRBJ2-3
length: 13
D: TRBD2
V: TRBV28
DNA: TGTGCCAGTCTAGCGGGGTCCACAGATACGCAGTATTTT
CDR3: CASLAGSTDTQYF

size: NA
J: TRBJ1-2
length: 10
D: TRBD1
V: TRBV19
DNA: TGTGCCACCGACAGGGGTGGCTACACCTTC
CDR3: CATDRGGYTF

size: NA
J: TRBJ2-7
length: 11
D: NA
V: TRBV9
DNA: TGTGCCAGCAGCGCCGGCGGCGAGCAGTACTTC
CDR3: CASSAGGEQYF

size: NA
J: TRBJ2-5
length: 15
D: NA
V: TRBV18
DNA: TGTGCCAGCTCACCACCGGGACTCTCACAAGAGACCCAGTACTTC
CDR3: CASSPPGLSQETQYF

size: NA
J: TRBJ2-6
length: 16
D: TRBD1
V: TRBV2
DNA: TGTGCCAGCAGTGGAGGACAGGGGACTGGGGCCAACGTCCTGACTTTC
CDR3: CASSGGQGTGANVLTF

size: NA
J: TRBJ2-7
length: 14
D: NA
V: TRBV5-1
DNA: TGCGCCAGCAGCTTTGTGGGGGGAGGATTCGAGCAGTACTTC
CDR3: CASSFVGGGFEQYF

size: NA
J: TRBJ1-2
length: 15
D: TRBD1
V: TRBV11-2
DNA: TGTGCCAGCAGCTTAACAGGGGGGCCCAGTTTTGGCTACACCTTC
CDR3: CASSLTGGPSFGYTF

size: few
J: TRBJ1-1
length: 13
D: NA
V: TRBV9
DNA: TGTGCCAGCAGCGTAGGGTACACCACTGAAGCTTTCTTT
CDR3: CASSVGYTTEAFF

size: NA
J: TRBJ1-5
length: 16
D: NA
V: TRBV18
DNA: TGTGCCAGCTCACCACCGTCAGGTCAAAGCAATCAGCCCCAGCATTTT
CDR3: CASSPPSGQSNQPQHF

size: NA
J: TRBJ1-1
length: 13
D: NA
V: TRBV7-9
DNA: TGTGCCAGCAGCTTCCCTTGGCCAACTGAAGCTTTCTTT
CDR3: CASSFPWPTEAFF

size: NA
J: TRBJ2-5
length: 14
D: NA
V: TRBV11-1
DNA: TGTGCCACCAGGGCCTCCAGATTTGGAGAGACCCAGTACTTC
CDR3: CATRASRFGETQYF

size: NA
J: TRBJ1-2
length: 14
D: NA
V: TRBV20-1
DNA: TGCAGTGCTAGTAGACAGCTGAATAACTATGGCTACACCTTC
CDR3: CSASRQLNNYGYTF

size: NA
J: TRBJ1-5
length: 15
D: TRBD1
V: TRBV5-1
DNA: TGCGCCAGCAGCTTGGGGTCAGGGGGGAATCAGCCCCAGCATTTT
CDR3: CASSLGSGGNQPQHF

size: NA
J: TRBJ1-4
length: 11
D: NA
V: TRBV4-1
DNA: TGCGCCAGCAGCCAAGGAGGGAAACTGTTTTTT
CDR3: CASSQGGKLFF

size: NA
J: TRBJ1-5
length: 15
D: TRBD1
V: TRBV19
DNA: TGTGCCAGTAGTATAGGGGGGACAGTCAATCAGCCCCAGCATTTT
CDR3: CASSIGGTVNQPQHF

size: once
J: TRBJ1-2
length: 17
D: TRBD1
V: TRBV5-6
DNA: TGTGCCAGCAGCTTGGACAGGGGTTACCGTCCTAACTATGGCTACACCTTC
CDR3: CASSLDRGYRPNYGYTF

size: once
J: TRBJ2-1
length: 12
D: NA
V: TRBV11-2
DNA: TGTGCCAGCAGCTTCGGGTACAATGAGCAGTTCTTC
CDR3: CASSFGYNEQFF

size: NA
J: TRBJ1-1
length: 14
D: TRBD1
V: TRBV7-3
DNA: TGTGCCAGCAGCTCTGGGACAGGGGGCACTGAAGCTTTCTTT
CDR3: CASSSGTGGTEAFF

size: NA
J: TRBJ2-1
length: 16
D: TRBD2
V: TRBV24-1
DNA: TGTGCCACCAGTGATTTGCCTAGCGGGACCAACAATGAGCAGTTCTTC
CDR3: CATSDLPSGTNNEQFF

size: NA
J: TRBJ2-5
length: 14
D: TRBD1
V: TRBV6-6
DNA: TGTGCCAGCAGTGGAACAGGGGCGCGAGAGACCCAGTACTTC
CDR3: CASSGTGARETQYF

size: NA
J: TRBJ2-3
length: 15
D: TRBD2
V: TRBV7-8
DNA: TGTGCCAGCAGGACGGTAGCGGGATACACAGATACGCAGTATTTT
CDR3: CASRTVAGYTDTQYF

size: NA
J: TRBJ2-2
length: 18
D: TRBD1
V: TRBV9
DNA: TGTGCCAGCAGCGTAGCGCTGTGGTCCAGGGGGCGTAACGGGGAGCTGTTTTTT
CDR3: CASSVALWSRGRNGELFF

size: NA
J: TRBJ2-1
length: 15
D: NA
V: TRBV15
DNA: TGTGCCACCACCTCACACCCGAACTCCTACAATGAGCAGTTCTTC
CDR3: CATTSHPNSYNEQFF

size: NA
J: TRBJ2-7
length: 13
D: NA
V: TRBV15
DNA: TGTGCCACCAGCAGGCGATTATCGTACGAGCAGTACTTC
CDR3: CATSRRLSYEQYF

size: NA
J: TRBJ2-3
length: 14
D: NA
V: TRBV7-9
DNA: TGTGCCAGCAGCCCGACGACAGTCACAGATACGCAGTATTTT
CDR3: CASSPTTVTDTQYF

size: NA
J: TRBJ2-3
length: 15
D: NA
V: TRBV9
DNA: TGTGCCAGCAGCCCGGGGACTGCGGCCACAGATACGCAGTATTTT
CDR3: CASSPGTAATDTQYF

size: NA
J: TRBJ2-1
length: 15
D: TRBD1
V: TRBV18
DNA: TGTGCCAGCTCACGGCCGGGACAGAACTACAATGAGCAGTTCTTC
CDR3: CASSRPGQNYNEQFF

size: NA
J: TRBJ2-2
length: 15
D: NA
V: TRBV6-2/TRBV6-3
DNA: TGTGCCAGCAGTTACGTGGCAAGAGGCACCGGGGAGCTGTTTTTT
CDR3: CASSYVARGTGELFF

size: NA
J: TRBJ1-2
length: 16
D: NA
V: TRBV5-4
DNA: TGTGCCAGCAGCGTCGCACCCCAGGGGAGAGCGTATGGCTACACCTTC
CDR3: CASSVAPQGRAYGYTF

size: NA
J: TRBJ2-5
length: 15
D: TRBD2
V: TRBV14
DNA: TGTGCCAGCAGCCAAGGGTTAGCGGGAGGAGAGACCCAGTACTTC
CDR3: CASSQGLAGGETQYF